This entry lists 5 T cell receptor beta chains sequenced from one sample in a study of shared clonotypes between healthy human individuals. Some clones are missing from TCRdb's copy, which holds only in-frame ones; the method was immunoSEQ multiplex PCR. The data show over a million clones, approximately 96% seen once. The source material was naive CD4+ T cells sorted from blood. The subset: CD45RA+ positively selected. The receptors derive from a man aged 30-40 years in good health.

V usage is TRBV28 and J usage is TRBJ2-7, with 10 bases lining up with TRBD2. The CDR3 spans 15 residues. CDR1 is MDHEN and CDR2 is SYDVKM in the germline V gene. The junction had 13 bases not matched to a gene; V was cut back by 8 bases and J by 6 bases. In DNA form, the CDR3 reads TGTGCCAGCCAAAATCCTCTAGCGGGAGTACGCGAGCAGTACTTC. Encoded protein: CASQNPLAGVREQYF.

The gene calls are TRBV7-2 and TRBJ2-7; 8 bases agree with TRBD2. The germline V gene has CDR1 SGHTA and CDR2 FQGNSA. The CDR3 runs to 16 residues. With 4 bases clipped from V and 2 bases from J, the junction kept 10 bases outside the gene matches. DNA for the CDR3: TGTGCCAGCAGCTCCGCTAGAGCGGGGGTCGCCTACGAGCAGTACTTC. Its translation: CASSSARAGVAYEQYF.

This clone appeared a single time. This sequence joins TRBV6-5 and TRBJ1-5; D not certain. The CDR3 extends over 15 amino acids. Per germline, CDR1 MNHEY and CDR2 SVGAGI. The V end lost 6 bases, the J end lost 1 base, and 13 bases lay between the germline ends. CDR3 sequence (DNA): TGTGCCAGCAGGCCGAGGAGGGCCAGCAATCAGCCCCAGCATTTT. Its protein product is CASRPRRASNQPQHF.

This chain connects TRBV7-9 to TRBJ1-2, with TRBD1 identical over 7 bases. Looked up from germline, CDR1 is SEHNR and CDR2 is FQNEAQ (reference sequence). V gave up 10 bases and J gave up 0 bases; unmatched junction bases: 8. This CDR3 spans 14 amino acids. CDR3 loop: CATQKGQANYGYTF. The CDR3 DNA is TGTGCCACCCAAAAAGGACAGGCTAACTATGGCTACACCTTC.

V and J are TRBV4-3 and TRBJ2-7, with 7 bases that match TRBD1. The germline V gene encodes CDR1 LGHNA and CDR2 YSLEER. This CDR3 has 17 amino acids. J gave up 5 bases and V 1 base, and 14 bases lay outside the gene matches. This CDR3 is CASSQAIGTVTSHEQYF. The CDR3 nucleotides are TGCGCCAGCAGCCAAGCTATCGGGACAGTCACCAGCCACGAGCAGTACTTC.